This record concerns one T cell receptor beta chain sequence. The antigen is not known. These data originate in a study of CXCR3-negative and CXCR3-positive naive CD8 T cells. TRB cDNA was prepared as libraries by UMI-labeled 5' RACE. TCRdb re-called the 5' RACE reads, yielding one record per CDR3 amino acid sequence without DNA. The sample spans about 89,000 distinct CDR3 sequences; the ten largest clones claim almost 0.55%. A CD45RO-CCR7+CD27+CD95- phenotype identified naive CD8+ T cells. The CDR3 loop spans 15 amino acids. The germline gives CDR1 SGHTA, CDR2 FQGNSA. Overall study results and limits: Naive CXCR3-negative cells resembled naive CXCR3-positive cells in TRBV-TRBJ usage; memory cells differed. Memory CD8+ cells showed much lower diversity, while both naive subsets displayed comparably high diversity. Relative to CXCR3-negative naive cells, CXCR3-positive naive cells had more hydrophobic TRB CDR3s.

The source of this sequence is a human donor in good health. Some clones in this sample may be carry-over from other donors' samples. The rearrangement links TRBV7-2 to TRBJ2-5; TCRdb's D call of TRBD2 is untestable without DNA. Sequencing input: naive CXCR3+ CD8+ T cells from blood. This sample's subset: CD45RO-CCR7+CD27+CD95- naive CD8+ T cells expressing CXCR3 (TNR3+). This CDR3 reads CASSPTSGRGATQYF.